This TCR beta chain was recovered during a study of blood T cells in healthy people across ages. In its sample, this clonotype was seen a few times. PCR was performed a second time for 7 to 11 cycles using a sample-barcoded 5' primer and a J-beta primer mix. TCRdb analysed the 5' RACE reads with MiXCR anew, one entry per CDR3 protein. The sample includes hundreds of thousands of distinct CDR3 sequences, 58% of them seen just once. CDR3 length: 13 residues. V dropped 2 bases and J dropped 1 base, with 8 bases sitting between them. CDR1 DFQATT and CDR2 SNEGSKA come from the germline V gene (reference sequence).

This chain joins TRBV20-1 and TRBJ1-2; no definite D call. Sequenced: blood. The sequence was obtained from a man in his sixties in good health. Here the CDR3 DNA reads TGCAGTGCTAGACCCCAGGTTAACTATGGCTACACCTTC. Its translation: CSARPQVNYGYTF.